The entry below describes one TCR beta chain. Its antigen is still unknown. Those who donated were healthy HIV-negative adults, with no recent acute infections or vaccinations reported. The investigators split CD4+ cells into a CD45RA+ naive subset and a CD45RA-negative memory subset. The assay ran at deep level. Some clones are missing from TCRdb's copy, which holds only in-frame ones; the method was immunoSEQ multiplex PCR. The repertoire has 300,000 or so clones, around 72% of them found once; the top ten carry about 9.3%. This sample was included in a study of shared clonotypes between healthy human individuals. With 6 bases removed from V and 6 bases from J, the gap between germline ends came to 7 bases. Germline-derived CDR1 and CDR2 are MNHNY and SVGAGI (reference sequence). This CDR3 comprises 11 residues. Study results and limitations: Non-shared clonotypes were found to have lower generation probabilities than the clonotypes that were shared by all four of the sorted-subset donors.

Sequencing input: memory CD4+ T cells sorted from blood. Sample subset: CD45RA-negative fraction. The chain is built from TRBV6-6 and TRBJ2-3, with unresolved D. This clonotype was sampled from a man aged 25-45 years in good health. For the CDR3, the DNA is TGTGCCAGCAGCCCCAGGGATACGCAGTATTTT. This sequence encodes CASSPRDTQYF.